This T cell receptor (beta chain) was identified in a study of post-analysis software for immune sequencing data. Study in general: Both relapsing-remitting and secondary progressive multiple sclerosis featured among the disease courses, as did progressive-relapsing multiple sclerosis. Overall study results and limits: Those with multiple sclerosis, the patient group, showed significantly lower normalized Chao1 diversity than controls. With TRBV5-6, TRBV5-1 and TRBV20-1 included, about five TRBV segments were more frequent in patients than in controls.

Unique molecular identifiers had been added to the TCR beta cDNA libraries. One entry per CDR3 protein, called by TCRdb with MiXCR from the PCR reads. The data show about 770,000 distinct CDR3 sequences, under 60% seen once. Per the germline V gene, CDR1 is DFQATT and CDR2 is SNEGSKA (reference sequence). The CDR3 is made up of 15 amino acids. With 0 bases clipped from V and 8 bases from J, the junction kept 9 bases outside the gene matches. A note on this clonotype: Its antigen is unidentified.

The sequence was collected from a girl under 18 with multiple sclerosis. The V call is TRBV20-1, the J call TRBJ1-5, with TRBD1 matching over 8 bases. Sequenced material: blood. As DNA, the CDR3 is TGCAGTGCTAGAGATGCCGACAGGGGCAAGGAGCCCCAGCATTTT. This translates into CSARDADRGKEPQHF.